This T cell receptor (beta chain) was recovered during a study of early stage breast cancer tumors. Germline-derived CDR1 and CDR2 are GTSNPN and SVGIG (reference sequence). Trimming removed 0 bases at V and 2 bases at J, with 22 bases between. This CDR3 has 18 amino acids. Study findings and constraints: Compared with adjacent normal breast, tumors showed about 2.5-fold denser, more clonal T cells. Blood repertoires resembled normal breast more than tumor.

As to this clone: The antigen remains unidentified.

Sequenced by immunoSEQ multiplex PCR; TCRdb stores in-frame clones only, minus some. The table shows about 70,000 clones, with 65% to 85% occurring only once. The V call is TRBV30, the J call TRBJ1-1; no reliable D call. The TCR originated in a person aged 40-50 years with breast cancer. Sequences were obtained from blood. CDR3 bases: TGTGCCTGGAGTGTAAGTATTTTTGAGGGAATTCCAAACACTGAAGCTTTCTTT. Translating gives CAWSVSIFEGIPNTEAFF.